This T cell receptor (beta chain) was retrieved from a study of T cells after yellow fever vaccination. Study findings and constraints: Abundant clonotypes from the bulk population could have been carried over as contaminants into FACS-sorted repertoires. A minor fraction of clonotypes spanned both CD4 and CD8 compartments.

This clonotype was observed at least ten times. The antigen is not known. TCRdb processed the 5' RACE reads anew with MiXCR; each CDR3 protein has one entry. The repertoire holds some 390,000 distinct CDR3 sequences, around 6.5% seen once, with approximately 15% in the top ten. The V gene lost 4 bases and the J gene lost 0 bases, with 16 bases spanning the gap. The CDR3 covers 16 residues. CDR1 SGHRS and CDR2 YFSETQ come from the germline V gene. The clonotype was recovered from a man aged 25-45 years who received the YFV17D yellow fever vaccine. Here the sequenced sample was PBMCs, taken 5 days after the yellow fever booster vaccination. This chain links TRBV5-1 with TRBJ1-1, with D possibly matching TRBD1 (5 bases). The CDR3 reads CASSPGGWSMNTEAFF. DNA of the CDR3: TGCGCCAGCAGCCCGGGGGGTTGGAGCATGAACACTGAAGCTTTCTTT.